The rows below give T cell receptor beta chains drawn from one sample of a study of T-cell reconstitution after alpha-beta-depleted transplantation in children. TCRdb independently ran MiXCR on the PCR reads; one entry per CDR3 protein. Among about 980,000 distinct CDR3 sequences listed, roughly 29% were seen once. The sample in question was PBMCs, mostly from graft donor cells, obtained 360 days after TCRalphabeta/CD19-depleted stem cell transplant. Source of these receptors: a boy under two years old who had a stem cell transplant for SCID, so the T cells may come from the graft donor. Each CDR3 is given with its conserved first and last residue. The D gene is left open where the match is weak. The size entry is marked missing in some rows and otherwise reads once, few, many or a size class.

size | D | J | V | DNA | CDR3
. | TRBD2 | TRBJ2-7 | TRBV4-2 | TGTGCCAGCAGCCAAGGGACTAGCGGCTACGAGCAGTACTTC | CASSQGTSGYEQYF
few | TRBD1 | TRBJ2-7 | TRBV18 | TGTGCCAGCTCCCGCCCAGGGGGCCCCTACGAGCAGTACTTC | CASSRPGGPYEQYF
. | TRBD1 | TRBJ1-2 | TRBV28 | TGTGCCAGCAGTTGGACAGGGGCTGGGGATGGCTACACCTTC | CASSWTGAGDGYTF
few | . | TRBJ2-3 | TRBV14 | TGTGCCAGCAGCCGAAACCGGGACCCTACCTATTTT | CASSRNRDPTYF
. | . | TRBJ1-4 | TRBV7-9 | TGTGCCAGCAGCTCTAGGTCGGCTGCAACTAATGAAAAACTGTTTTTT | CASSSRSAATNEKLFF
many | . | TRBJ2-2 | TRBV11-2 | TGTGCCAGCAGCTTATTCCCCCCCGGAGGGATAGACACCGGGGAGCTGTTTTTT | CASSLFPPGGIDTGELFF
. | . | TRBJ2-7 | TRBV27 | TGTGCCAGCAGCTGGGAGGCAGGGTCCTACGAGCAGTACTTC | CASSWEAGSYEQYF
. | . | TRBJ2-7 | TRBV6-1 | TGTGCCAGCAAGGGGAACCGACTGATCCAAACCTACGAGCAGTACTTC | CASKGNRLIQTYEQYF
few | TRBD2 | TRBJ2-1 | TRBV20-1 | TGCAGTGCGCAACTACGGGCGGGGGGCGGCTATGAGCAGTTCTTC | CSAQLRAGGGYEQFF
few | . | TRBJ2-7 | TRBV5-1 | TGCGCCAGCAGCTTTACCCGGACAGCCCTCTACGAGCAGTACTTC | CASSFTRTALYEQYF
. | . | TRBJ1-2 | TRBV20-1 | TGCAGTGCTAGGTCCAGGCGCGGCTACACCTTC | CSARSRRGYTF
many | . | TRBJ2-5 | TRBV12-3/TRBV12-4 | TGTGCCAGCAGTTTTGGGTGGGAGACCCAGTACTTC | CASSFGWETQYF
. | TRBD2 | TRBJ2-1 | TRBV6-2/TRBV6-3 | TGTGCCACCCGCGAGCGGGGGGGCTTTATACGGCCCTACAATGAGCAGTTCTTC | CATRERGGFIRPYNEQFF
. | . | TRBJ2-7 | TRBV4-3 | TGCGCCAGCAGCCAAGATCGTGCGGCCGGTAACGAGCAGTACTTC | CASSQDRAAGNEQYF
. | TRBD1 | TRBJ2-1 | TRBV11-1 | TGTGCCAGCAGCTCCGACAGGGAGCCGTACAATGAGCAGTTCTTC | CASSSDREPYNEQFF
. | . | TRBJ2-1 | TRBV7-9 | TGTGCCAGCAGTCCGGGACTCGACTTGAATGAGCAGTTCTTC | CASSPGLDLNEQFF
few | TRBD1 | TRBJ2-3 | TRBV28 | TGTGCCAGCAGTGGGCCGGGACAGGCTAGGACAGATACGCAGTATTTT | CASSGPGQARTDTQYF
. | . | TRBJ1-4 | TRBV19 | TGTGCCAGTACCCCGCCAGGGGCTGGGAATGAAAAACTGTTTTTT | CASTPPGAGNEKLFF
. | TRBD2 | TRBJ2-5 | TRBV5-6 | TGTGCCAGCAGCTACCCGGGACTAGCGGGGGAAGAGACCCAGTACTTC | CASSYPGLAGEETQYF
few | TRBD2 | TRBJ2-1 | TRBV11-1 | TGTGCCAGCAGCTCAACCGGGACTAGGGGGAACAATGAGCAGTTCTTC | CASSSTGTRGNNEQFF
. | TRBD2 | TRBJ2-7 | TRBV4-2 | TGTGCCAGCAGCCAAGTGGCGGGGGGATTGGGCGAGCAGTACTTC | CASSQVAGGLGEQYF
few | . | TRBJ2-1 | TRBV9 | TGTGCCAGCAGCCCCCGGGACCCATCCTACAATGAGCAGTTCTTC | CASSPRDPSYNEQFF
once | . | TRBJ2-1 | TRBV30 | TGTGCCTGGAGTGGTCCTTACAAGTACAATGAGCAGTTCTTC | CAWSGPYKYNEQFF
. | . | TRBJ1-6 | TRBV27 | TGTGCCAGCAGTTTTTCCGGGACCTATAATTCACCCCTCCACTTT | CASSFSGTYNSPLHF
. | TRBD1 | TRBJ2-7 | TRBV5-5 | TGTGCCAGCAGCTTGGACCCGGGACAGGTCGAGCAGTACTTC | CASSLDPGQVEQYF
. | . | TRBJ2-1 | TRBV5-1 | TGCGCCAGCAGCTCCTTGGTATCCGCCCCCTACAATGAGCAGTTCTTC | CASSSLVSAPYNEQFF